The T cell receptor beta chain described here comes from a study of shared clonotypes between healthy human individuals. Across the study: For every donor, three CD4 naive, three CD4 memory, two CD8 naive and one CD8 memory plates were used. Study-level results: Large depth notwithstanding, sorted-subset sequencing proved incomplete by rarefaction.

This CDR3 spans 19 amino acids. With 1 base clipped from V and 2 bases from J, the junction kept 15 bases outside the gene matches. The germline V gene has CDR1 SEHNR and CDR2 FQNEAQ (reference sequence). Note on this clone: Antigen: not known.

The input for sorted-subset replicate PCRs was 200 to 250 ng DNA, 25,000 to 30,000 T cell genomes. The method was immunoSEQ multiplex PCR; TCRdb's version includes in-frame clones alone and lacks a portion of them. The sample has some 580,000 clones, more than 95% seen once. The source material was naive CD4+ T cells sorted from blood. Documented subset: CD45RA+ positively selected. This clonotype originated in a woman in her 30s in good health. The rearrangement joins TRBV7-9 to TRBJ2-7; 9 bases agree with TRBD2. The CDR3: CASSLDHGTTSGKPYEQYF. The CDR3 coding sequence is TGTGCCAGCAGCTTAGATCACGGTACGACTAGCGGCAAGCCCTACGAGCAGTACTTC.